This is a list of T cell receptor beta chains from one sample in a study of shared clonotypes between healthy human individuals. Assay: immunoSEQ multiplex PCR; the TCRdb copy retains only in-frame clones and omits some. The sample carries about 2 million clones, 90% to 95% recorded once. Material: naive CD4+ T cells sorted from blood. These receptor sequences come from a man between 18 and 35 years old in good health. Both conserved end residues are part of each CDR3. The D gene is left open where the match is weak. Expanded clones get a size class; other rows say once, few or many, or leave the size out.

>.|TRBJ1-6|TRBD1|TRBV4-1
TGCGCCAGCAGCCTACTTGAACAGGGGGCGCTTAATTCACCCCTCCACTTT
CASSLLEQGALNSPLHF
>.|TRBJ1-1|.|TRBV6-5
TGTGCCAGCAGTCAAGGGGACACTGAAGCTTTCTTT
CASSQGDTEAFF
>.|TRBJ1-2|.|TRBV9
TGTGCCAGCAGCGTAGATGCAGCAAGTAACTATGGCTACACCTTC
CASSVDAASNYGYTF
>once|TRBJ2-3|.|TRBV5-4
TGTGCCAGCAGCTTCTTTTCGTCAGATACGCAGTATTTT
CASSFFSSDTQYF
>.|TRBJ2-6|.|TRBV28
TGTGCCAGCAGTCAGACCGGGGCCAACGTCCTGACTTTC
CASSQTGANVLTF
>.|TRBJ2-7|.|TRBV12-5
TGTGCTAGTGGTTTGAGGACTGTCTTAGGGTACTTC
CASGLRTVLGYF
>.|TRBJ1-1|TRBD1|TRBV28
TGTGCCAGCAGCGGACCTAGACAGGGAGGAAACACTGAAGCTTTCTTT
CASSGPRQGGNTEAFF
>.|TRBJ2-5|.|TRBV27
TGTGCCAGCAGTTTGCGGCGGGAAGAGACCCAGTACTTC
CASSLRREETQYF
>.|TRBJ1-6|.|TRBV7-9
TGTGCCAGCAGCTCAAGGGAGGGCATAAATAATTCACCCCTCCACTTT
CASSSREGINNSPLHF
>.|TRBJ2-3|TRBD2|TRBV2
TGTGCCAGCAGTAGTCACGGGGGGATCACAGATACGCAGTATTTT
CASSSHGGITDTQYF
>.|TRBJ2-1|.|TRBV5-1
TGCGCCAGCAGCTTGGCCTTAGACCCGGCGAGTGAGCAGTTCTTC
CASSLALDPASEQFF
>once|TRBJ2-2|TRBD2|TRBV7-2
TGTGCCAGCAGCTTAGGTAGCGGGGGAGTTAACACCGGGGAGCTGTTTTTT
CASSLGSGGVNTGELFF
>.|TRBJ2-1|.|TRBV7-6
TGTGCCAGCAGCTTAACTAGAAACAATGAGCAGTTCTTC
CASSLTRNNEQFF
>.|TRBJ2-1|TRBD2|TRBV7-6
TGTGCCAGCAGCCCCCGACTAGCGGGAGAGGCGAATGAGCAGTTCTTC
CASSPRLAGEANEQFF
>.|TRBJ2-1|.|TRBV2
TGTGCCAGCAGTGCGCTTACAAGCTCCTACAATGAGCAGTTCTTC
CASSALTSSYNEQFF
>once|TRBJ2-7|.|TRBV19
TGTGCCAGTAGTCATGCAGGGCACTACGAGCAGTACTTC
CASSHAGHYEQYF
>.|TRBJ1-1|.|TRBV11-2
TGTGCCAGCAGCTCCGTAGGTACTGAAGCTTTCTTT
CASSSVGTEAFF
>.|TRBJ1-4|.|TRBV30
TGTGCCTGGAGCGATAGGGGGAATGAAAAACTGTTTTTT
CAWSDRGNEKLFF
>.|TRBJ2-5|TRBD2|TRBV5-1
TGCGCCAGCAGCTTGGGAGTGGGAGGGGTCTTCCAAGAGACCCAGTACTTC
CASSLGVGGVFQETQYF
>.|TRBJ1-6|TRBD1|TRBV7-9
TGTGCCAGCAGCCCGGGACAGGGGGCAAGCACGAATTCACCCCTCCACTTT
CASSPGQGASTNSPLHF
>.|TRBJ1-1|.|TRBV28
TGTGCCAGCAGTTCAGTATCATCCTCCAGAATTTCGCGCACTGAAGCTTTCTTT
CASSSVSSSRISRTEAFF
>.|TRBJ1-1|.|TRBV7-2
TGTGCCAGCAGCTTAAGATCCGAGAACACTGAAGCTTTCTTT
CASSLRSENTEAFF
>.|TRBJ1-1|.|TRBV6-1
TGTGCCAGCAGTGAACCCACTGAAGCTTTCTTT
CASSEPTEAFF
>.|TRBJ2-7|.|TRBV7-2
TGTGCCAGCAGCTTAACCTTCGAGCAGTACTTC
CASSLTFEQYF
>.|TRBJ1-6|TRBD1|TRBV7-2
TGTGCCAGCAGCCTTGGGGGACAGGGGGTTTCACCCCTCCACTTT
CASSLGGQGVSPLHF
>.|TRBJ2-1|.|TRBV6-1
TGTGCCAGCAGTGAAGAGAAAGGGGGCTCCTACAATGAGCAGTTCTTC
CASSEEKGGSYNEQFF
>.|TRBJ2-7|TRBD1|TRBV7-3
TGTGCCAGCCGCCGGTCGGACAGGGACTCCTACGAGCAGTACTTC
CASRRSDRDSYEQYF
>.|TRBJ2-3|.|TRBV15
TGTGCCACCAGCAGTGGACAGCTTCTTCGTCGTACAGATACGCAGTATTTT
CATSSGQLLRRTDTQYF
>.|TRBJ2-6|.|TRBV6-6
TGTGCCAGCAGCCCGCCTCGTACTGGGGCCAACGTCCTGACTTTC
CASSPPRTGANVLTF
>.|TRBJ2-5|.|TRBV18
TGTGCCAGCGACCAGGCGGGAGAGACCCAGTACTTC
CASDQAGETQYF
>.|TRBJ2-7|.|TRBV21-1
TGTGCCAGCACACCACGGGACTCCCCCTCCTACGAGCAGTACTTC
CASTPRDSPSYEQYF
>.|TRBJ2-2|TRBD2|TRBV18
TGTGCCAGCTCATACCGGGAGGGCACCGGGGAGCTGTTTTTT
CASSYREGTGELFF
>.|TRBJ2-7|.|TRBV30
TGTGCCTGGAGTGGCAGGGAGCAGTACTTC
CAWSGREQYF
>.|TRBJ2-3|.|TRBV5-1
TGCGCCAGCAGCTTGGTAACAGGCAGAACGGATACGCAGTATTTT
CASSLVTGRTDTQYF
>.|TRBJ2-1|TRBD2|TRBV19
TGTGCCAGTAGGGAGCGGGGGACCTACAATGAGCAGTTCTTC
CASRERGTYNEQFF
>.|TRBJ2-7|TRBD1|TRBV10-2
TGCGCCAGCAGCCGGGACAGGGTGGGGTCCTACGAGCAGTACTTC
CASSRDRVGSYEQYF
>.|TRBJ2-7|.|TRBV9
TGTGCCAGCAGCGTAGAGGATAGCGGCCCCTTTAGCTCCTACGAGCAGTACTTC
CASSVEDSGPFSSYEQYF
>.|TRBJ2-7|.|TRBV5-1
TGCGCCAGCAGTACTAACTACGAGCAGTACTTC
CASSTNYEQYF
>.|TRBJ2-2|TRBD2|TRBV11-1
TGTGCCAGCAGCTCCCGACTAGCGGGGACCGGGGAGCTGTTTTTT
CASSSRLAGTGELFF
>.|TRBJ1-3|.|TRBV5-1
TGCGCCAGCAGCTTGGGTTCGTGGCCGGGGGGAAACACCATATATTTT
CASSLGSWPGGNTIYF
>.|TRBJ1-5|.|TRBV2
TGTGCCAGCAGTGAAGCCGGCCAGGGGAGTCAGCCCCAGCATTTT
CASSEAGQGSQPQHF
>.|TRBJ2-3|TRBD1|TRBV5-1
TGCGCCAGCAGCGACTCGACAGGGCGCACAGATACGCAGTATTTT
CASSDSTGRTDTQYF
>.|TRBJ1-2|.|TRBV7-2
TGTGCCAGCAGCTTATTTCTATCCGGCTACACCTTC
CASSLFLSGYTF
>.|TRBJ2-7|.|TRBV5-1
TGCGCCAGCAGCTTGGACCGTACGAGGTACGAGCAGTACTTC
CASSLDRTRYEQYF
>.|TRBJ1-2|.|TRBV7-2
TGTGCCAGCAGCTTCCCTCCTGTTGACTATGGCTACACCTTC
CASSFPPVDYGYTF
>.|TRBJ1-6|.|TRBV19
TGTGCCAGTAGTAACCCAGGGCCGGATTCACCCCTCCACTTT
CASSNPGPDSPLHF
>.|TRBJ1-1|.|TRBV11-2
TGTGCCAGCAGCTTAGGCCCGGCCAGGAAGAAGAACACTGAAGCTTTCTTT
CASSLGPARKKNTEAFF
>.|TRBJ1-2|.|TRBV11-2
TGTGCCAGCAGCTTGGGGGGTACCTATGGCTACACCTTC
CASSLGGTYGYTF
>.|TRBJ1-2|TRBD1|TRBV10-3
TGTGCCATCAGCGAGACAGGGGATGGCTACACCTTC
CAISETGDGYTF
>.|TRBJ1-2|TRBD1|TRBV30
TGTGCCTGGGTATTCCGGGACAGGAACTTCTATGGCTACACCTTC
CAWVFRDRNFYGYTF
>few|TRBJ1-4|TRBD1|TRBV6-6
TGTGCCAGCAGTACAGGGGGAGCTGGAGAAAAACTGTTTTTT
CASSTGGAGEKLFF